A selection of T cell receptor beta chains follows, all from one sample in a study of cytotoxic CD8 clonotypes in ibrutinib-treated CLL. The table came from immunoSEQ multiplex PCR; TCRdb's copy has only in-frame clones and leaves some out. The profile shows 80,000 to 95,000 clones, 79% of them singletons. Here the sequenced sample was PBMCs, taken after 12 months of ibrutinib treatment. Source of these receptors: a human donor with chronic lymphocytic leukemia. The CDR3 runs from the conserved cysteine through the conserved F or W. D genes are given only for firm matches. Expanded clones are given a class, and other clones once, few, many or no size at all.

cdr3_nt,cdr3_aa,d_call,clone_size,v_call,j_call,cdr3_length
TGTGCCAGCAGCTTAGTGGCGGAGAACACTGAAGCTTTCTTT,CASSLVAENTEAFF,NA,NA,TRBV7-2,TRBJ1-1,14
TGTGCCAGCAGTGATCTGGGGGTGGGGGAGCAGTACTTC,CASSDLGVGEQYF,NA,once,TRBV2,TRBJ2-7,13
TGTGCCAGCAGGAACTCAGGGGGCGACGAGCAGTACTTC,CASRNSGGDEQYF,TRBD1,NA,TRBV7-9,TRBJ2-7,13
TGTGCCAGCAGGGGGGGGAGCACAGATACGCAGTATTTT,CASRGGSTDTQYF,TRBD2,NA,TRBV7-2,TRBJ2-3,13
TGTGCCAGCTCACCACAGGGGCCGGGCTATGGCTACACCTTC,CASSPQGPGYGYTF,NA,few,TRBV18,TRBJ1-2,14
TGTGCCAGCAGCCGAGCGGGAGGCGGTGAGCAGTTCTTC,CASSRAGGGEQFF,TRBD2,NA,TRBV7-2,TRBJ2-1,13
TGTGCCAGCAGCTTAGCAAGGTCCGTCCCCGGGGAGCTGTTTTTT,CASSLARSVPGELFF,NA,NA,TRBV7-9,TRBJ2-2,15
TGTGCCAGCAGCCCCCAGACAGTTAGCGGACTGTTTTTT,CASSPQTVSGLFF,NA,few,TRBV28,TRBJ1-4,13
TGTGCCAGCAGCCGACCTCAGTGGCCCCCTGGAAAACTGTTTTTT,CASSRPQWPPGKLFF,NA,NA,TRBV4-2,TRBJ1-4,15
TGCGCCAGCAGCTTGGGAGAGCGCTATGGCTACACCTTC,CASSLGERYGYTF,NA,NA,TRBV5-1,TRBJ1-2,13
TGTGCCAGCAGCCCCCAGGTTTCGGGGCTCGGTGAGGGGCCCCAGCATTTT,CASSPQVSGLGEGPQHF,NA,NA,TRBV7-2,TRBJ1-5,17
TGTGCCTGGAGTGTACTGCGGGGCTATGGCTACACCTTC,CAWSVLRGYGYTF,NA,NA,TRBV30,TRBJ1-2,13
TGTGCCAGTAGTACCGGGACAGGAAACACCATATATTTT,CASSTGTGNTIYF,NA,NA,TRBV19,TRBJ1-3,13
TGCGCCAGCAGCCAAGAGGGGGGGGGCTGGAGCCTCGCAACTAATGAAAAACTGTTTTTT,CASSQEGGGWSLATNEKLFF,NA,NA,TRBV4-1,TRBJ1-4,20
TGCGCCAGCAGCCCCGGGGAACCGGAGACCCAGTACTTC,CASSPGEPETQYF,NA,NA,TRBV10-2,TRBJ2-5,13
TGTGCCAGCAGCTTAGTAGGTAGCGGGGGGGCCTTGGACTTC,CASSLVGSGGALDF,TRBD2,NA,TRBV7-2,TRBJ2-5,14
TGTGCCAGCAGCCCCCAGTGGAGCGACGGTGGCTACACCTTC,CASSPQWSDGGYTF,NA,few,TRBV9,TRBJ1-2,14
TGTGCCAGCAGCTTAGGAGGAGGGGGGAACACCATATATTTT,CASSLGGGGNTIYF,NA,NA,TRBV7-9,TRBJ1-3,14
TGTGCCAGCAGTCCCTGGGCCCTACCGAATCAGCCCCAGCATTTT,CASSPWALPNQPQHF,NA,NA,TRBV27,TRBJ1-5,15
TGTGCCAGCAGCCCCCAGACAGGGGACAATGAGCAGTTCTTC,CASSPQTGDNEQFF,TRBD1,once,TRBV7-3,TRBJ2-1,14
TGTGCCAGCAGTTTGGGACAGGGGCACGCTTTCTTT,CASSLGQGHAFF,TRBD1,NA,TRBV28,TRBJ1-1,12
TGTGCCAGCAGTTACCCCCGGGAGTGGGGGGTCAATGAGCAGTTCTTC,CASSYPREWGVNEQFF,NA,few,TRBV6-5,TRBJ2-1,16